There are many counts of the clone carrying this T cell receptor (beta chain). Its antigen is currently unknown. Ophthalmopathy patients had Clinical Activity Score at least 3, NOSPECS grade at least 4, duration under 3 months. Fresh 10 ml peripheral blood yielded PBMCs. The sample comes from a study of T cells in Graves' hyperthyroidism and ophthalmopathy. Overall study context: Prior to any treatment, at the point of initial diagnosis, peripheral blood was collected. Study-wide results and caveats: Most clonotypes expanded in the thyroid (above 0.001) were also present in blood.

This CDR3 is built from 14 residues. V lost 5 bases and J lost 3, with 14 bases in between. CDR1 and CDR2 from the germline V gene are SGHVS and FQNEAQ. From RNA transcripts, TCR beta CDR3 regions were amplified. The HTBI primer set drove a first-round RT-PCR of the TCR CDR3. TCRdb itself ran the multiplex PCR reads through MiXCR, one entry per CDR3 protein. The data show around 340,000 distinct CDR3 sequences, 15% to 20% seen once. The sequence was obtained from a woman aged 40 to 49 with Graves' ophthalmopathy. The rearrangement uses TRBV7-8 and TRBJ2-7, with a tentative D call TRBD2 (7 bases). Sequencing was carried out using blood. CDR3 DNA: TGTGCCAGCAGCCGGCCGGGGGGCGGCTACGAGCAGTACTTC. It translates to CASSRPGGGYEQYF.